This record covers a single T cell receptor (beta chain). The target antigen is unknown. The CDR3 length is 13 residues. Trimming took off 6 bases at V and 3 bases at J, with 12 bases between the two ends. Germline loops: CDR1 MNHNS, CDR2 SASEGT. The sample comes from a study of identical twins. General study results and limits: There was more out-of-frame TCR alpha sharing in monozygotic twins than models estimated. Insertions were fewer in abundant cord blood beta clonotypes, whereas memory repertoires showed none of this pattern. In zero-insertion analyses, partial confounding could arise from invariant MAIT and iNKT cells.

Unique molecular identifiers were present on the cDNA, and a universal primer site came from template switching. TCRdb re-analysed the 5' RACE reads in MiXCR, keeping a single row per CDR3 protein. In the table there are 1,800,000 or so distinct CDR3 sequences, about 32% of which are singletons. The receptor comes from a newborn girl in good health. What was sequenced was cord blood. This rearrangement joins TRBV6-1 to TRBJ2-7; possibly TRBD1 for D (6 bases). CDR3 sequence: CASRVQGDYEQYF. The DNA of the CDR3 is TGTGCCAGCAGGGTACAGGGAGACTACGAGCAGTACTTC.